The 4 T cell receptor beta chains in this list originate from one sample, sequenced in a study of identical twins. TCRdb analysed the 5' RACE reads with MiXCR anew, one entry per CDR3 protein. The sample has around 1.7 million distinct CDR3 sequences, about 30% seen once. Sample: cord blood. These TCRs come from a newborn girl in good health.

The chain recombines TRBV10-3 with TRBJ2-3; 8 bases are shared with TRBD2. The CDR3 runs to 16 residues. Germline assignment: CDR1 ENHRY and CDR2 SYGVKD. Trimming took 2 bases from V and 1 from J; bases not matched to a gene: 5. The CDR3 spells CAISEGALAGTDTQYF. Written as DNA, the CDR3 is TGTGCCATCAGTGAGGGGGCACTAGCGGGCACAGATACGCAGTATTTT.

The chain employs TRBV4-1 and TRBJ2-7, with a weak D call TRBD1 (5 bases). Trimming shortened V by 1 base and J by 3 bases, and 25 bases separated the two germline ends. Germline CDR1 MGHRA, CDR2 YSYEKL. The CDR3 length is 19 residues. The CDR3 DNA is TGCGCCAGCAGCCAAGTTCTTCAGGCCCCGCAGGGTCGAGGCTACGAGCAGTACTTC. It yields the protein CASSQVLQAPQGRGYEQYF.

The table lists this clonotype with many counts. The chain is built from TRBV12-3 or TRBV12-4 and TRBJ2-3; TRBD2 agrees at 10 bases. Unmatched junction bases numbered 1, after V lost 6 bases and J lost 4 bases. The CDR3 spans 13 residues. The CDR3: CASSGLAADTQYF. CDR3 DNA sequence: TGTGCCAGCAGCGGACTAGCGGCAGATACGCAGTATTTT.

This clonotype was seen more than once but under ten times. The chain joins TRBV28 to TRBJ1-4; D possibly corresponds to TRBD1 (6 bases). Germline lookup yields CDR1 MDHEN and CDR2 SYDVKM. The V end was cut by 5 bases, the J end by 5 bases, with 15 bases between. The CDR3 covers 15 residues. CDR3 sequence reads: CASSPQGPQNEKLFF. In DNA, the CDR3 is TGTGCCAGCAGTCCACAGGGACCGCAGAATGAAAAACTGTTTTTT.